This T cell receptor beta chain appears in the sequencing data of a study of T-cell reconstitution after alpha-beta-depleted transplantation in children. The germline gives CDR1 SGHVS, CDR2 FQNEAQ. The ends lost 7 bases at V and 7 bases at J; junction bases unmatched: 17. This CDR3 region has 18 residues. Construction of the TCRbeta library involved unique molecular identifiers. MiXCR was run by TCRdb on the PCR reads, yielding one entry per CDR3 protein. The sample shows some 590,000 distinct CDR3 sequences, roughly 10% of them seen only once. In its sample, this clonotype was seen many times. Sequenced material: PBMCs from the stem cell graft donor, taken from the stem cell graft. The receptor was derived from a human donor who donated a stem cell graft to a child with acute myeloid leukemia. The chain recombines TRBV7-8 with TRBJ2-2, with 11 bases identical to TRBD2. CDR3: CASTPLTPSGRQSGELFF. The CDR3 DNA reads TGTGCCAGCACCCCCTTGACTCCTAGCGGGAGGCAGAGCGGGGAGCTGTTTTTT. Combining the CDR3 with reference TRBV7-8 and TRBJ2-2 gives the whole variable domain GAGVSQSPRYKVAKRGQDVALRCDPISGHVSLFWYQQALGQGPEFLTYFQNEAQLDKSGLPSDRFFAERPEGSVSTLKIQRTQQEDSAVYLCASTPLTPSGRQSGELFFGEGSRLTVL.